Below, one T cell receptor beta chain is given with its context. The antigen is undetermined. The data belong to a study of vaccination and CD4 T cells after COVID-19. J lost 3 bases, V lost 0 bases, and 7 bases had no gene match. Germline lookup yields CDR1 SQVTM and CDR2 ANQGSEA. There are 15 residues in the CDR3. The treatment here: approximately nine-day PBMC culture with coronavirus spike peptide pools or control peptides (ViraFEST assay). In this cohort, PCR tests turned positive between March and December 2020, predating US Alpha, Beta and Delta variants. The Oncomine TCR Beta short-read assay sequenced DNA from cultured CD4+ T cells. TCRdb reanalysed the PCR reads using MiXCR and keeps one entry per CDR3 protein. This table holds 20,000 to 25,000 distinct CDR3 sequences, 45% to 60% found once.

The chain uses TRBV29-1 and TRBJ2-7, with 8 bases identical to TRBD2. The source material was CD4+ T cells from blood, cultured in vitro. The sequence came from a human donor who had recovered from COVID-19. The chain's CDR3 is CSVEDSSREGYEQYF. The CDR3 coding sequence is TGCAGCGTTGAAGATTCGTCCCGGGAGGGCTACGAGCAGTACTTC.